This T cell receptor beta chain was recovered during a study of blood T cell repertoires in COVID-19. About the study: Researchers got acute and convalescent COVID-19 samples from the United States, Italy and Spain.

CDR3 length: 18 amino acids. After removal of 4 bases from V and 5 bases from J, the junction contained 16 bases not matched to a gene. From germline, CDR1 is SGHDN and CDR2 FVKESK. Authors' data handling: Reference gene primer amplification yielded estimated nucleated cell counts. Here immunoSEQ multiplex PCR was the method, and the copy in TCRdb shows in-frame clones only, minus some. The V and J calls and clone size are taken from that table; D and trimming were inferred from the DNA. The repertoire holds about 230,000 clones, with around four fifths as singletons. The chain has TRBV14 and TRBJ2-3; TRBD1 matches 9 bases. This TCR came from a woman older than 75 with active or convalescent COVID-19. Sequencing used peripheral blood. This CDR3 is CASSLSSLGQGDKDTQYF. The CDR3 DNA is TGTGCCAGCAGCCTGTCTAGTCTGGGACAGGGAGATAAAGATACGCAGTATTTT.